This entry lists 26 T cell receptor beta chains sequenced from one sample in a study of CD8+ T cells in alopecia areata. After isolation, RNA underwent reverse transcription to generate cDNA as the sequencing template. The protocol was immunoSEQ multiplex PCR, while the TCRdb copy is restricted to in-frame clones and leaves out a portion. The table has fewer than 200,000 clones, roughly 60% seen once. The treatment: oral pan-JAK inhibitor, 5-10 mg twice daily. The input for sequencing was CD4+ T cells sorted from blood, taken at approximately week 55, from a patient treated with tofacitinib. Receptors originate from a human donor with alopecia areata.

The chain is built from TRBV4-1 and TRBJ1-6, with D perhaps matching TRBD1 (5 bases). V was shortened by 2 bases and J by 8 bases, with 13 bases between the two germline ends. CDR3 length: 15 residues. Looked up from germline, CDR1 is MGHRA and CDR2 is YSYEKL. The CDR3 is CASSQPTASDSPLHF. CDR3 bases: TGCGCCAGCAGCCAACCGACAGCGTCGGATTCACCCCTCCACTTT.

The chain recombines TRBV10-1 with TRBJ2-1; no firm D call. Trimming removed 0 bases at V and 4 bases at J, with 7 bases between. Germline V lookup: CDR1 WNHNN, CDR2 SYGVQD (reference sequence). The CDR3 consists of 14 residues. CDR3 amino acids: CASSESLSYNEQFF. The DNA for the CDR3 is TGCGCCAGCAGTGAGTCGTTGAGTTACAATGAGCAGTTCTTC.

This rearrangement joins TRBV5-6 to TRBJ2-5; a weak D match, TRBD2 (5 bases). The end of the DNA aligns better with TRBJ2-7, so the J call may be wrong. CDR1 and CDR2 from the germline V gene are SGHDT and YYEEEE. The CDR3 covers 13 residues. The CDR3 DNA is TGTGCCAGCGCATACGGGGTCTCCTACGAGCAGTACTTC. It translates to CASAYGVSYEQYF.

In its sample, this clone was seen a few times. This chain links TRBV2 with TRBJ1-2, with no clear D. Germline V lookup: CDR1 SNHLY, CDR2 FYNNEI. The CDR3 runs to 14 residues. Trimming shortened V by 7 bases and J by 4 bases, and 16 bases separated the two germline ends. The CDR3 region is CASNQVVTSYGYTF. Here the CDR3 DNA reads TGTGCCAGCAATCAGGTCGTGACCTCCTATGGCTACACCTTC.

Of note for this clone: This sample includes further DNA sequences coding for the same CDR3. This rearrangement joins TRBV5-1 to TRBJ2-6; D is undetermined. The germline CDR1 and CDR2 sequences are SGHRS and YFSETQ. V lost 2 bases, J lost 0 bases, and 6 bases lay in between. The CDR3 is 15 residues long. The CDR3 loop is CASSLANSGANVLTF. The CDR3, as DNA: TGCGCCAGCAGCTTAGCGAACTCTGGGGCCAACGTCCTGACTTTC. The complete variable domain, with remaining parts taken from reference TRBV5-1 and TRBJ2-6, reads KAGVTQTPRYLIKTRGQQVTLSCSPISGHRSVSWYQQTPGQGLQFLFEYFSETQRNKGNFPGRFSGRQFSNSRSEMNVSTLELGDSALYLCASSLANSGANVLTFGAGSRLTVL.

Only one count was recorded for this clone. The rearrangement uses TRBV5-1 and TRBJ2-7; unclear D gene. Germline loops: CDR1 SGHRS, CDR2 YFSETQ. V gave up 0 bases and J gave up 0 bases, with 7 bases separating them. The CDR3 runs 14 residues. CDR3 in amino acids: CASSLEFSSYEQYF. The CDR3 nucleotides read TGCGCCAGCAGCTTGGAGTTCAGCTCCTACGAGCAGTACTTC. Based on the CDR3 plus reference TRBV5-1 and TRBJ2-7, the full variable domain is KAGVTQTPRYLIKTRGQQVTLSCSPISGHRSVSWYQQTPGQGLQFLFEYFSETQRNKGNFPGRFSGRQFSNSRSEMNVSTLELGDSALYLCASSLEFSSYEQYFGPGTRLTVT.

The chain combines TRBV7-2 with TRBJ1-2, with D perhaps TRBD1 (5 bases). Between the trimmed V and J ends, which lost 0 bases and 9 bases, there was a span of 14 bases. Germline V gives CDR1 SGHTA, CDR2 FQGNSA. This CDR3 has 14 residues. For the CDR3, the DNA is TGTGCCAGCAGCTTAGCGGTGGGGCAGGGTAGCTACACCTTC. Protein product: CASSLAVGQGSYTF.

CDR3 loop: CSVASGGPMEQFF. The DNA for the CDR3 is TGCAGCGTGGCTAGCGGGGGTCCGATGGAGCAGTTCTTC. The V gene is TRBV29-1, the J gene TRBJ2-1; 10 nucleotides line up with TRBD2. Trimming cost V 6 bases and J 10 bases; bases outside gene matches: 9. The V gene's germline CDR1 is SQVTM and CDR2 ANQGSEA. The CDR3 length is 13 residues.

The chain recombines TRBV5-6 with TRBJ2-7; 8 bases agree with TRBD1. The CDR3 runs to 16 residues. J lost 0 bases, V lost 6 bases, and 11 bases had no gene match. The germline CDR1 and CDR2 sequences are SGHDT and YYEEEE. In nucleotides, the CDR3 is TGTGCCAGCAACATAAGACAGGGGAGTAGCTCCTACGAGCAGTACTTC. As protein: CASNIRQGSSSYEQYF.

V gene TRBV7-8 combines with J gene TRBJ2-3; tentatively, D is TRBD2 (6 bases). This CDR3 spans 16 amino acids. V shed 5 bases and J shed 0 bases, with 15 bases lying between them. Germline V gene data show CDR1 as SGHVS and CDR2 as FQNEAQ. The CDR3 nucleotides read TGTGCCAGCAGCCTCGCGCTAGCGCCTAGCACAGATACGCAGTATTTT. This encodes CASSLALAPSTDTQYF.

The gene calls are TRBV30 and TRBJ1-2; tentative D call: TRBD1 (6 bases). V was cut by 3 bases and J by 2 bases, with 10 bases left in between. This CDR3 has 13 amino acids. The germline CDR1 and CDR2 sequences are GTSNPN and SVGIG (reference sequence). The DNA for the CDR3 is TGTGCCTGGAGACGCGACAGGAACTATGGCTACACCTTC. Translated: CAWRRDRNYGYTF.

This chain joins TRBV7-2 and TRBJ2-1; tentatively, D is TRBD2 (5 bases). The CDR3 extends over 15 amino acids. Between the trimmed V and J ends, which lost 3 bases and 0 bases, there was a span of 9 bases. The germline CDR1 and CDR2 sequences are SGHTA and FQGNSA. The CDR3 sequence is CASSLVGSSYNEQFF. For the CDR3, the DNA is TGTGCCAGCAGCTTGGTGGGGAGCTCCTACAATGAGCAGTTCTTC.

The chain links TRBV5-6 to TRBJ2-7; no clear D gene. The CDR3 spans 12 residues. CDR1 and CDR2 (germline): SGHDT, YYEEEE. V was trimmed by 5 bases and J by 0 bases, leaving 6 bases between them. CDR3 bases: TGTGCCAGCAGTCACATCTCCTACGAGCAGTACTTC. This encodes CASSHISYEQYF.

The V call is TRBV30, the J call TRBJ1-1; tentative D call: TRBD1 (5 bases). CDR3 length: 12 amino acids. V shed 7 bases and J shed 5 bases, with 14 bases lying between them. Germline V gives CDR1 GTSNPN, CDR2 SVGIG (reference sequence). In DNA form, the CDR3 reads TGTGCCTCCAATAGGGGAAAGACTGAAGCTTTCTTT. This encodes CASNRGKTEAFF.

The genes are TRBV27 and TRBJ1-2; 7 bases align to TRBD1. Trimming removed 4 bases from V and 6 bases from J; junction bases left unmatched: 2. Germline CDR1 and CDR2: MNHEY and SMNVEV (reference sequence). The CDR3 runs to 12 residues. CDR3 nucleotides: TGTGCCAGCAGTTCAGGGGGGAATGGCTACACCTTC. Protein product: CASSSGGNGYTF.

In its sample, this clone was seen a few times. The chain has TRBV19 and TRBJ1-5; no reliable D call. Trimming took off 3 bases at V and 4 bases at J, with 4 bases between the two ends. The CDR3 is 12 amino acids. Germline V lookup: CDR1 LNHDA, CDR2 SQIVND (reference sequence). CDR3 DNA: TGTGCCAGTAGTATCCCTAATCAGCCCCAGCATTTT. The encoded protein is CASSIPNQPQHF.

CDR3 nucleotides: TGTGCCAGCAGCCTCACCCCAAAACGGGGAATCTATGGCTACACCTTC. It translates to CASSLTPKRGIYGYTF. This rearrangement joins TRBV14 to TRBJ1-2; D remains ambiguous. Looked up from germline, CDR1 is SGHDN and CDR2 is FVKESK. CDR3 length equals 16 residues. Deletions cut 4 bases from V and 4 bases from J, with 19 bases between.

The chain recombines TRBV23-1 with TRBJ2-1, with D perhaps TRBD1 (6 bases). TRBV23-1 counts as an open reading frame of uncertain function. The CDR3 covers 17 residues. V lost 2 bases, J lost 0 bases, and 14 bases lay in between. The CDR3 coding sequence is TGCGCCAGCAGTCAACCCCGGACAGTAACCTCCTACAATGAGCAGTTCTTC. It encodes CASSQPRTVTSYNEQFF.

The genes are TRBV5-1 and TRBJ2-3; 10 bases are a match to TRBD2. The CDR3 has 17 amino acids. The V gene end was trimmed by 0 bases and the J gene end by 6 bases; junction bases not matched to a gene: 10. The germline V gene has CDR1 SGHRS and CDR2 YFSETQ. Written as DNA, the CDR3 is TGCGCCAGCAGCTTGGAACTAGCGGGGTCAATTTCGGATACGCAGTATTTT. Residues: CASSLELAGSISDTQYF.

V usage is TRBV30 and J usage is TRBJ2-6, with D perhaps given as TRBD1 or TRBD2 (5 bases each). The germline gives CDR1 GTSNPN, CDR2 SVGIG (reference sequence). This CDR3 region has 18 residues. V dropped 4 bases and J dropped 0 bases, with 19 bases sitting between them. CDR3 coding DNA: TGTGCCTGGAAGCTCAGGGACCGACTAAGCTCTGGGGCCAACGTCCTGACTTTC. This codes for CAWKLRDRLSSGANVLTF. Based on the CDR3 plus reference TRBV30 and TRBJ2-6, the full variable domain is SQTIHQWPATLVQPVGSPLSLECTVEGTSNPNLYWYRQAAGRGLQLLFYSVGIGQISSEVPQNLSASRPQDRQFILSSKKLLLSDSGFYLCAWKLRDRLSSGANVLTFGAGSRLTVL.

Concerning this clone: The junction departs from germline at one end; a sequencing error may be responsible. In nucleotides, the CDR3 is TGCACGGTCCCCAAAAGCGGGGGAATGGTGCAGGGCTACACCTTC. Its translation is CTVPKSGGMVQGYTF. This sequence joins TRBV11-2 and TRBJ1-2; D perhaps matches TRBD1 (5 bases). This CDR3 contains 15 residues. CDR1 is SGHAT, CDR2 FQNNGV, per germline.

This clone has a handful of counts. The chain links TRBV6-4 to TRBJ1-6, with 7 nucleotides matching TRBD1. The length of the CDR3 is 14 residues. With V trimmed by 3 bases and J by 6 bases, 2 bases remained unmatched. CDR1 is MRHNA, CDR2 SNTAGT, per germline. The CDR3 DNA sequence: TGTGCCAGCAGTGAATACAGGGGTAATTCACCCCTCCACTTT. Translation gives CASSEYRGNSPLHF.

The rearrangement links TRBV30 to TRBJ2-1; a possible D gene is TRBD2 (7 bases). The germline V gene has CDR1 GTSNPN and CDR2 SVGIG (reference sequence). The CDR3 covers 14 residues. With 3 bases removed from V and 6 bases from J, the gap between germline ends came to 15 bases. CDR3 nucleotide sequence: TGTGCCTGGAGCGTTAGGGGGGGACCCAATGAGCAGTTCTTC. It codes for CAWSVRGGPNEQFF.

This chain uses TRBV29-1 with TRBJ2-3; D call uncertain. The CDR3 is 13 amino acids. Germline values: CDR1 SQVTM, CDR2 ANQGSEA. CDR3 sequence reads: CTTRTLHTDTQYF. The CDR3 nucleotides read TGCACCACCCGAACGCTCCACACAGATACGCAGTATTTT.

This clone appeared a few times. In the same sample, other DNA sequences code for this CDR3. The chain employs TRBV18 and TRBJ1-1; D might be TRBD1 (6 bases). Germline V gives CDR1 KGHSH, CDR2 LQKENI. CDR3 length: 16 residues. The V end lost 2 bases, the J end lost 0 bases, and 13 bases lay between the germline ends. CDR3 residues: CASSPNSGTLNTEAFF. The CDR3 DNA reads TGTGCCAGCTCACCAAATTCCGGGACATTGAACACTGAAGCTTTCTTT. The full variable domain, in which reference TRBV18 and TRBJ1-1 provide the parts outside the CDR3, is NAGVMQNPRHLVRRRGQEARLRCSPMKGHSHVYWYRQLPEEGLKFMVYLQKENIIDESGMPKERFSAEFPKEGPSILRIQQVVRGDSAAYFCASSPNSGTLNTEAFFGQGTRLTVV.

V gene TRBV6-1 combines with J gene TRBJ1-5; 7 nucleotides match TRBD1. V was clipped by 6 bases and J by 7 bases; unmatched bases: 9. The CDR3 extends over 14 amino acids. Looked up from germline, CDR1 is MNHNS and CDR2 is SASEGT. CDR3 protein: CASSAGQAGQPQHF. Here the CDR3 DNA reads TGTGCCAGCAGCGCAGGACAGGCCGGGCAGCCCCAGCATTTT.